This TCR beta chain was captured by sequencing in a study of identifying expanded T cells in peripheral blood. Overall study results and limits: Across healthy donors, higher total template counts meant significantly greater approximately two-week count variance. Differentially abundant clones: about 1.2 between replicates, about 15 at roughly 13 days, more than 18 at four.

The V gene lost 5 bases and the J gene lost 0 bases, with 13 bases spanning the gap. CDR3 length equals 15 residues. Germline V CDR1 and CDR2: MGHRA, YSYEKL. The data were produced by immunoSEQ multiplex PCR, yet TCRdb's version contains in-frame clones alone and is incomplete. The table lists 65,000 to 95,000 clones, about 90% of them singletons. About this clone: Its antigen remains unidentified.

No infections or other immune events were documented during collection. Sequencing was done on a sample of blood. The rearrangement uses TRBV4-1 and TRBJ1-1; D gene ambiguous. This TCR was recovered from a person between 18 and 70 years old in good health. Here the CDR3 reads CASSSQIGMNTEAFF. CDR3 sequence (DNA): TGCGCCAGCAGCTCGCAGATAGGGATGAACACTGAAGCTTTCTTT.